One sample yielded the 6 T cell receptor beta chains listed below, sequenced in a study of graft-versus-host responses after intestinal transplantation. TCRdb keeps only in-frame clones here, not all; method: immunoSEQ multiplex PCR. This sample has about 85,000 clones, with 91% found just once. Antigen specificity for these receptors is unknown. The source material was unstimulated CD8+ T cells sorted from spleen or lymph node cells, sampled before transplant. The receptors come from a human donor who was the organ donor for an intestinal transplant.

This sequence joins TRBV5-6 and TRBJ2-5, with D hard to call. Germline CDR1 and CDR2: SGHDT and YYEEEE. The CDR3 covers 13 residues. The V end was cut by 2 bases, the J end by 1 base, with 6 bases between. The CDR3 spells CASSLSGQETQYF. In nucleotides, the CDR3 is TGTGCCAGCAGCTTATCGGGCCAAGAGACCCAGTACTTC.

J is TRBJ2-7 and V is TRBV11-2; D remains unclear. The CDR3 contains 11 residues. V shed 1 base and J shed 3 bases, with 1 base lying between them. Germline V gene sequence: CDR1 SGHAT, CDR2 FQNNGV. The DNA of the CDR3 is TGTGCCAGCAGCTTAGTCTACGAGCAGTACTTC. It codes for CASSLVYEQYF.

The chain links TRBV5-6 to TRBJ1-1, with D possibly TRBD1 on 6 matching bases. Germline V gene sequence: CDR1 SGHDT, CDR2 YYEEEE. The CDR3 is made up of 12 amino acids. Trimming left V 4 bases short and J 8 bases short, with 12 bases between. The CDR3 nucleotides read TGTGCCAGCAGCCCTGCGGGGGCAGAAGCTTTCTTT. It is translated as CASSPAGAEAFF.

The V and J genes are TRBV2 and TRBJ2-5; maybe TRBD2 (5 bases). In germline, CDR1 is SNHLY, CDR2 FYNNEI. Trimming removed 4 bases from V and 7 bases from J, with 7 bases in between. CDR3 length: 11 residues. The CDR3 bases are TGTGCCAGCAGTGTAGGAGGGACCCAGTACTTC. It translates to CASSVGGTQYF.

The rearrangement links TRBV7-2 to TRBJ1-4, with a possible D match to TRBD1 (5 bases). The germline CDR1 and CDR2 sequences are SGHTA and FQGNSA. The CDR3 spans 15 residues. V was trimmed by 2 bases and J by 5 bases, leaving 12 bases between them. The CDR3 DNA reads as TGTGCCAGCAGCTTAAATCCCGGGGGGAATGAAAAACTGTTTTTT. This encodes CASSLNPGGNEKLFF.

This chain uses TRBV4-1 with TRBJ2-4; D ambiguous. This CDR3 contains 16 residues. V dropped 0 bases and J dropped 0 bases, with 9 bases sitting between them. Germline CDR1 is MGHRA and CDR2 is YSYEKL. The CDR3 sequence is CASSQDGRLAKNIQYF. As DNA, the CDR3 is TGCGCCAGCAGCCAAGATGGCAGACTAGCCAAAAACATTCAGTACTTC.